The 27 T cell receptor beta chains given below trace back to one sample, sequenced in a study of T cells after yellow fever vaccination. TCRdb analysed the 5' RACE reads with MiXCR anew, one entry per CDR3 protein. Seen here are about 42,000 distinct CDR3 sequences, over 5.5% observed once, and the top ten hold 8.5% to 12%. The input for sequencing was PBMCs, either bulk or a sorted T-cell subset (CD4+, CD8+, memory, or dextramer-sorted; not recorded which), taken 45 days after the yellow fever booster vaccination. The receptors come from a man under 40 who received the YFV17D yellow fever vaccine.

In regard to this clonotype: Just one base apart from a much larger clone, this may be a read error. The chain couples TRBV3-1 to TRBJ2-7; TRBD2 matches at 9 bases. Germline V lookup: CDR1 LGHDT, CDR2 YNNKEL (reference sequence). The CDR3 has 13 amino acids. In nucleotides, the CDR3 is TGTGCCAGCAGCCCTAGCGGGGACTACAAGCAGTACTTC. Protein product: CASSPSGDYKQYF.

In this sample, this clonotype turned up many times. The rearrangement joins TRBV20-1 to TRBJ2-7, with a tentative D call TRBD1 (6 bases). Germline V gives CDR1 DFQATT, CDR2 SNEGSKA (reference sequence). The CDR3 spans 13 residues. V lost 6 bases, J lost 6 bases, and 18 bases lay in between. Here the CDR3 reads CSAAYRDFGEQYF. DNA of the CDR3: TGCAGTGCCGCCTACAGGGATTTTGGCGAGCAGTACTTC.

This clonotype appeared many times. V usage is TRBV20-1 and J usage is TRBJ2-7, with D perhaps matching TRBD2 (6 bases). CDR3 length equals 15 residues. Germline CDR1 and CDR2: DFQATT and SNEGSKA (reference sequence). The V gene lost 0 bases and the J gene lost 2 bases, with 14 bases spanning the gap. For the CDR3, the DNA is TGCAGTGCTAGAGATCGCGGTAGCGGCACCTACGAGCAGTACTTC. This encodes CSARDRGSGTYEQYF.

In this sample, this clonotype turned up many times. The rearrangement links TRBV12-3 or TRBV12-4 to TRBJ2-3; D might be TRBD2 (6 bases). The germline V and J ends were trimmed by 1 base and 0 bases, with 14 bases remaining between them. The CDR3 spans 17 residues. The CDR3 bases are TGTGCCAGCAGTTTAGACGGGGGAGGCCCTAGCACAGATACGCAGTATTTT. Its translation: CASSLDGGGPSTDTQYF.

This clonotype was seen ten or more times. V and J are TRBV4-2 and TRBJ2-7, with TRBD2 matching 9 bases. This CDR3 region has 16 residues. V was clipped by 1 base and J by 4 bases; unmatched bases: 8. Germline V gives CDR1 LGHNA, CDR2 YNFKEQ. As DNA, the CDR3 is TGTGCCAGCAGCCAAGGGGGGGGACTAGCTTCGTACGAGCAGTACTTC. Encoded protein: CASSQGGGLASYEQYF.

This clonotype was found a few times. The V gene is TRBV10-2, the J gene TRBJ2-1; D not certain. Per germline, CDR1 WSHSY and CDR2 SAAADI. The germline V and J ends were trimmed by 8 bases and 7 bases, with 21 bases remaining between them. The CDR3 totals 15 residues. The CDR3 coding sequence is TGCGCCAGCCGTCAGGAACTTCCTTTGGGGAATGAGCAGTTCTTC. This translates into CASRQELPLGNEQFF.

The genes are TRBV6-6 and TRBJ2-1; D may be TRBD2 (6 bases). The CDR3 loop spans 10 amino acids. V was shortened by 11 bases and J by 9 bases, with 11 bases between the two germline ends. The germline V gene has CDR1 MNHNY and CDR2 SVGAGI (reference sequence). The chain's CDR3 is CAALGGEQFF. The CDR3 bases are TGTGCCGCCCTGGGGGGTGAGCAGTTCTTC.

This clonotype was counted many times. DNA of the CDR3: TGCAGCGTCCTCCGACAGTTAGAGACCCAGTACTTC. It codes for CSVLRQLETQYF. The rearrangement links TRBV29-1 to TRBJ2-5; D possibly corresponds to TRBD1 (5 bases). CDR1 and CDR2 from the germline V gene are SQVTM and ANQGSEA. The V end lost 6 bases, the J end lost 4 bases, and 12 bases lay between the germline ends. CDR3 length equals 12 residues.

The V and J genes are TRBV20-1 and TRBJ1-5; D gene ambiguous. The CDR3 contains 13 residues. Germline V CDR1 and CDR2: DFQATT, SNEGSKA (reference sequence). V was cut by 4 bases and J by 4 bases, with 11 bases left in between. CDR3 coding DNA: TGCAGTGCTAATTCGCAGACAAATCAGCCCCAGCATTTT. Protein product: CSANSQTNQPQHF.

This clonotype was seen many times. This chain connects TRBV7-2 to TRBJ2-5, with D hard to call. Germline CDR1 is SGHTA and CDR2 is FQGNSA. Trimming took off 3 bases at V and 4 bases at J, with 3 bases between the two ends. CDR3 length: 11 residues. CDR3 DNA: TGTGCCAGCAGCTTCTTAGAGACCCAGTACTTC. Translating it yields CASSFLETQYF.

This clonotype was picked up many times. The chain combines TRBV30 with TRBJ1-3, with D unresolved. The germline V gene has CDR1 GTSNPN and CDR2 SVGIG (reference sequence). Between the trimmed V and J ends, which lost 2 bases and 4 bases, there was a span of 9 bases. The CDR3 spans 13 residues. CDR3 in DNA: TGTGCCTGGAGTCCAGGAATCGGAAACACCATATATTTT. Translated: CAWSPGIGNTIYF.

There are many counts of this clonotype. The genes are TRBV20-1 and TRBJ2-1; TRBD2 matches at 7 bases. CDR3 length: 15 residues. V was pared by 1 base and J by 2 bases, with 5 bases of the junction left unmatched. Germline V gene sequence: CDR1 DFQATT, CDR2 SNEGSKA (reference sequence). DNA for the CDR3: TGCAGTGCTAGAGCTTTGCGGGAGACCTACAATGAGCAGTTCTTC. It is translated as CSARALRETYNEQFF.

The V gene is TRBV11-2, the J gene TRBJ2-7; D might be TRBD2 (5 bases). The CDR3 totals 13 residues. V was cut by 3 bases and J by 4 bases, with 10 bases left in between. Germline CDR1 and CDR2: SGHAT and FQNNGV. The CDR3 DNA sequence: TGTGCCAGCAGCTTGAGGGCAGAGTACGAGCAGTACTTC. Encoded protein: CASSLRAEYEQYF.

In this sample, this clonotype turned up many times. The chain has TRBV5-1 and TRBJ2-7; D unresolved. Germline V gene lookup returns CDR1 SGHRS and CDR2 YFSETQ. Trimming removed 1 base at V and 0 bases at J, with 5 bases between. The CDR3 has 13 amino acids. For the CDR3, the DNA is TGCGCCAGCAGCTTGTGGGCCTCCTACGAGCAGTACTTC. Encoded protein: CASSLWASYEQYF.

This clonotype was detected ten times or more. This chain links TRBV12-3 or TRBV12-4 with TRBJ2-2; D not certain. Trimming took 2 bases from V and 3 from J, leaving 1 base between them. The CDR3 is made up of 12 amino acids. In DNA form, the CDR3 reads TGTGCCAGCAGTTTATACACCGGGGAGCTGTTTTTT. Translation: CASSLYTGELFF.

As for this clonotype: Since a much larger clone is just one base distant, this may be a read error. This chain connects TRBV7-3 to TRBJ2-3, with 7 bases fitting TRBD2. CDR3 size: 15 residues. Germline V gene lookup returns CDR1 SGHTA and CDR2 FQGTGA. CDR3 in DNA: TGTGCCAGCAGCTTAATGGGCGGGAGTACAGATACGCACTATTTT. Translating gives CASSLMGGSTDTHYF.

This clonotype was observed many times. This chain links TRBV12-3 or TRBV12-4 with TRBJ2-3; D not certain. Trimming removed 5 bases from V and 8 bases from J, with 8 bases in between. The CDR3 is made up of 11 amino acids. The CDR3 reads CASSPWGTQYF. The CDR3 DNA sequence: TGTGCCAGCAGTCCCTGGGGTACGCAGTATTTT.

This clonotype was observed a few times. J is TRBJ2-1 and V is TRBV12-3 or TRBV12-4; no firm D call. V was clipped by 5 bases and J by 10 bases, with 12 bases between them. The CDR3 covers 12 residues. The CDR3 region is CASSPSRGEQFF. The CDR3 DNA is TGTGCCAGCAGTCCCTCTCGAGGAGAGCAGTTCTTC.

V gene TRBV12-3 or TRBV12-4 combines with J gene TRBJ2-1; D is unresolved. The CDR3 has 11 amino acids. Trimming took 6 bases from V and 7 from J, leaving 7 bases between them. CDR3 residues: CASSEGNEQFF. As DNA, the CDR3 is TGTGCCAGCAGCGAAGGGAATGAGCAGTTCTTC.

This clonotype turned up a few times. The chain uses TRBV3-1 and TRBJ1-1, with unresolved D. Germline V lookup: CDR1 LGHDT, CDR2 YNNKEL (reference sequence). V gave up 4 bases and J gave up 8 bases, with 11 bases separating them. The CDR3 has 12 amino acids. The CDR3 DNA sequence: TGTGCCAGCAGCCTCTGGACTTTCGAAGCTTTCTTT. Its protein product is CASSLWTFEAFF.

This clonotype was seen at least ten times. The rearrangement links TRBV7-3 to TRBJ2-1; 13 bases fit TRBD2. The CDR3 is 15 residues long. V shed 6 bases, J shed 10 bases, and the junction held 9 bases outside the gene matches. Germline CDR1 and CDR2: SGHTA and FQGTGA. The CDR3: CASRAPGLAGKEQFF. CDR3 DNA sequence: TGTGCCAGCAGGGCTCCGGGACTAGCGGGAAAAGAGCAGTTCTTC.

This clonotype was counted at least ten times. V is TRBV29-1 and J is TRBJ2-3, with D tentatively TRBD2 (5 bases). Germline lookup yields CDR1 SQVTM and CDR2 ANQGSEA. The CDR3 totals 10 residues. The CDR3 nucleotides are TGCACCGGGGGCACAGATACGCAGTATTTT. This sequence encodes CTGGTDTQYF.

This clonotype has just a few counts. The chain has TRBV6-1 and TRBJ1-5; TRBD1 is a possible D gene (5 bases). From germline, CDR1 is MNHNS and CDR2 SASEGT. V shed 6 bases and J shed 3 bases, with 12 bases lying between them. The CDR3 contains 14 residues. CDR3 loop: CASSPLGVNQPQHF. The CDR3 region has the DNA TGTGCCAGCAGCCCTCTGGGGGTCAATCAGCCCCAGCATTTT.

The rearrangement uses TRBV7-2 and TRBJ1-6, with unresolved D. Germline V CDR1 and CDR2: SGHTA, FQGNSA. Trimming shortened V by 1 base and J by 11 bases, and 6 bases separated the two germline ends. The CDR3 is made up of 12 amino acids. The CDR3 is CASSLVGAPLHF. The CDR3, as DNA: TGTGCCAGCAGCTTAGTCGGGGCACCCCTCCACTTT.

A note on this clonotype: This may arise from a read error, as a much more abundant clone is one base away. This chain joins TRBV29-1 and TRBJ2-2, with unresolved D. V was pared by 7 bases and J by 4 bases, with 7 bases between. CDR1 SQVTM and CDR2 ANQGSEA come from the germline V gene. The CDR3 is 11 residues long. CDR3 residues: CSARTTGELFF. The CDR3 DNA follows: TGCAGCGCCCGGACCACCGGGGAGCTGTTTTTT.

This clonotype appeared many times. A junction end diverges from the germline sequence, so it may reflect a read error. This rearrangement joins TRBV29-1 to TRBJ2-5; the match to TRBD2 covers 8 bases. This CDR3 comprises 13 residues. Looked up from germline, CDR1 is SQVTM and CDR2 is ANQGSEA. Written as DNA, the CDR3 is TGCAGCGTCCTCCGCCCGGGACTAGAGCCCCAGTACTTC. It codes for CSVLRPGLEPQYF.

In this sample, this clonotype turned up a few times. This chain links TRBV18 with TRBJ2-3; D is possibly TRBD1 (7 bases). V lost 5 bases, J lost 3 bases, and 12 bases lay in between. The CDR3 spans 14 residues. CDR1 and CDR2 from the germline V gene are KGHSH and LQKENI. The CDR3 DNA reads TGTGCCAGCTCAGAGACAGGGAGGACAGATACGCAGTATTTT. Translated, it gives CASSETGRTDTQYF. The entire variable domain, with the rest obtained from reference TRBV18 and TRBJ2-3, is as follows: NAGVMQNPRHLVRRRGQEARLRCSPMKGHSHVYWYRQLPEEGLKFMVYLQKENIIDESGMPKERFSAEFPKEGPSILRIQQVVRGDSAAYFCASSETGRTDTQYFGPGTRLTVL.